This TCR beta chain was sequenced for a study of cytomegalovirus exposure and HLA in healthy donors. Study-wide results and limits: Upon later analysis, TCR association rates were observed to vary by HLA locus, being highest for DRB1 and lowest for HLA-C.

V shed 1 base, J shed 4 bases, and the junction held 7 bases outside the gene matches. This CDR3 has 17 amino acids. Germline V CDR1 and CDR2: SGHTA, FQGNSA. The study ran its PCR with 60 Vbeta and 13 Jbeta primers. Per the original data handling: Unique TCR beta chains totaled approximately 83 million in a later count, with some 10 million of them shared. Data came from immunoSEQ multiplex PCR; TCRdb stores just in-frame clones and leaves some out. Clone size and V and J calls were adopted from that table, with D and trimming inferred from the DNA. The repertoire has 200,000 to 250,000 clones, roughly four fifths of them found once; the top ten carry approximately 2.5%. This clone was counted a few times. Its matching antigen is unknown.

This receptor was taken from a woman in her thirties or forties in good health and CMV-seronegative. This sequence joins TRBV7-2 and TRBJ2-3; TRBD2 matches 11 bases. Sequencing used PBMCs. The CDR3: CASSLGLAGRGADTQYF. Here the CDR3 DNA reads TGTGCCAGCAGCTTAGGACTAGCGGGAAGAGGTGCAGATACGCAGTATTTT.